This is a list of T cell receptor beta chains from one sample in a study of glioma-infiltrating T cells after dendritic cell vaccination. The table came from immunoSEQ multiplex PCR; TCRdb's copy has only in-frame clones and leaves some out. The data hold roughly 70,000 clones, with about four fifths observed a single time. This specimen consisted of blood, obtained before dendritic cell vaccination. The receptors were gathered from a human donor with glioblastoma. The CDR3 runs from the conserved cysteine through the conserved F or W. Each record gives: D gene, CDR3 length, J gene, clone size, V gene, CDR3 protein, CDR3 DNA. A D gene is named only where the DNA matches it firmly. The size field is filled for only some rows; it gives once, few, many or a size class.

D gene: -
CDR3 length: 16
J gene: TRBJ2-5
clone size: few
V gene: TRBV11-2
CDR3 protein: CASSTLAALYQETQYF
CDR3 DNA: TGTGCCAGCAGCACCTTGGCGGCCTTGTACCAAGAGACCCAGTACTTC

D gene: TRBD1
CDR3 length: 13
J gene: TRBJ1-5
clone size: -
V gene: TRBV19
CDR3 protein: CASRTGQAQPQHF
CDR3 DNA: TGTGCCAGTAGAACCGGACAGGCACAGCCCCAGCATTTT

D gene: -
CDR3 length: 13
J gene: TRBJ2-1
clone size: -
V gene: TRBV10-3
CDR3 protein: CATQDSSYNEQFF
CDR3 DNA: TGTGCCACACAGGATAGCTCCTACAATGAGCAGTTCTTC

D gene: -
CDR3 length: 13
J gene: TRBJ1-1
clone size: few
V gene: TRBV2
CDR3 protein: CASTTGMNTEAFF
CDR3 DNA: TGTGCCAGCACTACAGGAATGAACACTGAAGCTTTCTTT

D gene: TRBD1
CDR3 length: 14
J gene: TRBJ2-5
clone size: -
V gene: TRBV5-1
CDR3 protein: CASSLTGAQETQYF
CDR3 DNA: TGCGCCAGCAGCTTAACAGGGGCGCAAGAGACCCAGTACTTC

D gene: -
CDR3 length: 15
J gene: TRBJ1-2
clone size: few
V gene: TRBV6-6
CDR3 protein: CASSYSLTANYGYTF
CDR3 DNA: TGTGCCAGCAGTTACTCGTTGACTGCTAACTATGGCTACACCTTC

D gene: -
CDR3 length: 16
J gene: TRBJ1-2
clone size: -
V gene: TRBV6-6
CDR3 protein: CASSIIPTGPNYGYTF
CDR3 DNA: TGTGCCAGCAGTATAATTCCGACAGGACCTAACTATGGCTACACCTTC

D gene: TRBD1
CDR3 length: 15
J gene: TRBJ1-5
clone size: once
V gene: TRBV5-1
CDR3 protein: CASSLGAGGQGPQHF
CDR3 DNA: TGCGCCAGCAGCTTGGGGGCAGGGGGGCAGGGGCCCCAGCATTTT

D gene: -
CDR3 length: 14
J gene: TRBJ2-7
clone size: -
V gene: TRBV7-2
CDR3 protein: CASSSQSGGYEQYF
CDR3 DNA: TGTGCCAGCAGCTCGCAATCCGGCGGTTACGAGCAGTACTTC

D gene: TRBD1
CDR3 length: 15
J gene: TRBJ1-5
clone size: -
V gene: TRBV6-5
CDR3 protein: CASSPRDRGYQPQHF
CDR3 DNA: TGTGCCAGCAGTCCCCGGGACAGGGGCTATCAGCCCCAGCATTTT

D gene: -
CDR3 length: 13
J gene: TRBJ2-7
clone size: -
V gene: TRBV5-6
CDR3 protein: CASSSLSGDEQYF
CDR3 DNA: TGTGCCAGCAGCTCCCTGTCCGGGGACGAGCAGTACTTC

D gene: -
CDR3 length: 18
J gene: TRBJ1-4
clone size: -
V gene: TRBV19
CDR3 protein: CASSIDFLRGSGREKLFF
CDR3 DNA: TGTGCCAGTAGTATAGATTTTTTGCGGGGATCCGGGAGGGAAAAACTGTTTTTT

D gene: -
CDR3 length: 14
J gene: TRBJ1-3
clone size: -
V gene: TRBV6-1
CDR3 protein: CATPSGWGRNTIYF
CDR3 DNA: TGTGCCACCCCCTCGGGATGGGGTAGAAACACCATATATTTT

D gene: -
CDR3 length: 15
J gene: TRBJ2-5
clone size: -
V gene: TRBV4-1
CDR3 protein: CASSQDPQGGETQYF
CDR3 DNA: TGCGCCAGCAGCCAAGATCCCCAGGGCGGAGAGACCCAGTACTTC

D gene: -
CDR3 length: 14
J gene: TRBJ1-6
clone size: -
V gene: TRBV6-6
CDR3 protein: CASSYRGLNSPLHF
CDR3 DNA: TGTGCCAGCAGTTACCGGGGGTTAAATTCACCCCTCCACTTT

D gene: TRBD1
CDR3 length: 14
J gene: TRBJ2-1
clone size: -
V gene: TRBV19
CDR3 protein: CASEDREAYNEQFF
CDR3 DNA: TGTGCCAGTGAGGACAGGGAGGCCTACAATGAGCAGTTCTTC

D gene: TRBD1
CDR3 length: 13
J gene: TRBJ1-5
clone size: -
V gene: TRBV18
CDR3 protein: CASSQDRDQPQHF
CDR3 DNA: TGTGCCAGCTCACAAGACAGGGATCAGCCCCAGCATTTT

D gene: -
CDR3 length: 13
J gene: TRBJ2-7
clone size: -
V gene: TRBV5-6
CDR3 protein: CASSLARAYEQYF
CDR3 DNA: TGTGCCAGCAGCTTGGCCAGGGCTTACGAGCAGTACTTC

D gene: -
CDR3 length: 13
J gene: TRBJ1-2
clone size: -
V gene: TRBV9
CDR3 protein: CASSQVANYGYTF
CDR3 DNA: TGTGCCAGCAGCCAGGTAGCTAACTATGGCTACACCTTC

D gene: -
CDR3 length: 15
J gene: TRBJ1-2
clone size: -
V gene: TRBV28
CDR3 protein: CASSLPGPAEYGYTF
CDR3 DNA: TGTGCCAGCAGTTTACCCGGCCCAGCGGAATATGGCTACACCTTC

D gene: -
CDR3 length: 13
J gene: TRBJ2-1
clone size: -
V gene: TRBV9
CDR3 protein: CASSPSRSREQFF
CDR3 DNA: TGTGCCAGCAGCCCCTCACGGAGTAGGGAGCAGTTCTTC

D gene: TRBD2
CDR3 length: 16
J gene: TRBJ2-1
clone size: -
V gene: TRBV5-1
CDR3 protein: CASSRLGGRAHNEQFF
CDR3 DNA: TGCGCCAGCAGCAGGCTCGGCGGGAGGGCCCACAATGAGCAGTTCTTC

D gene: TRBD2
CDR3 length: 15
J gene: TRBJ2-5
clone size: -
V gene: TRBV13
CDR3 protein: CASSLDAGGTETQYF
CDR3 DNA: TGTGCCAGCAGCTTGGACGCGGGGGGAACGGAGACCCAGTACTTC

D gene: -
CDR3 length: 13
J gene: TRBJ1-3
clone size: -
V gene: TRBV6-1
CDR3 protein: CASSETPGNTIYF
CDR3 DNA: TGTGCCAGCAGTGAGACACCAGGAAACACCATATATTTT

D gene: -
CDR3 length: 13
J gene: TRBJ1-1
clone size: -
V gene: TRBV6-1
CDR3 protein: CASARERHFEAFF
CDR3 DNA: TGTGCCAGCGCCCGAGAACGACACTTTGAAGCTTTCTTT

D gene: -
CDR3 length: 15
J gene: TRBJ1-2
clone size: -
V gene: TRBV25-1
CDR3 protein: CASSQQENYGVGYTF
CDR3 DNA: TGTGCCAGCAGTCAACAGGAAAACTACGGTGTTGGCTACACCTTC

D gene: TRBD1
CDR3 length: 15
J gene: TRBJ1-1
clone size: -
V gene: TRBV28
CDR3 protein: CASSPRGQGATEAFF
CDR3 DNA: TGTGCCAGCAGTCCCCGTGGACAGGGGGCCACTGAAGCTTTCTTT

D gene: -
CDR3 length: 12
J gene: TRBJ2-1
clone size: few
V gene: TRBV18
CDR3 protein: CASSSRVNEQFF
CDR3 DNA: TGTGCCAGCTCATCCAGGGTCAATGAGCAGTTCTTC

D gene: -
CDR3 length: 16
J gene: TRBJ1-3
clone size: -
V gene: TRBV9
CDR3 protein: CASSVGQKASGNTIYF
CDR3 DNA: TGTGCCAGCAGCGTAGGACAAAAGGCTTCTGGAAACACCATATATTTT

D gene: -
CDR3 length: 16
J gene: TRBJ2-6
clone size: -
V gene: TRBV7-3
CDR3 protein: CASSSSFISGANVLTF
CDR3 DNA: TGTGCCAGCAGCTCCTCTTTTATCTCTGGGGCCAACGTCCTGACTTTC

D gene: TRBD1
CDR3 length: 16
J gene: TRBJ1-2
clone size: few
V gene: TRBV11-2
CDR3 protein: CASSSTRGRLHYGYTF
CDR3 DNA: TGTGCCAGCAGCTCAACCAGGGGGCGCCTTCACTATGGCTACACCTTC

D gene: -
CDR3 length: 15
J gene: TRBJ2-7
clone size: -
V gene: TRBV27
CDR3 protein: CASSFQGGGSYEQYF
CDR3 DNA: TGTGCCAGCAGTTTCCAGGGAGGGGGCTCCTACGAGCAGTACTTC

D gene: -
CDR3 length: 13
J gene: TRBJ2-5
clone size: -
V gene: TRBV5-1
CDR3 protein: CASNSPDIETQYF
CDR3 DNA: TGCGCCAGCAACTCCCCGGACATAGAGACCCAGTACTTC

D gene: -
CDR3 length: 18
J gene: TRBJ2-6
clone size: -
V gene: TRBV18
CDR3 protein: CASSPGGSSYSGANVLTF
CDR3 DNA: TGTGCCAGCTCACCGGGAGGCAGCAGCTACTCTGGGGCCAACGTCCTGACTTTC

D gene: -
CDR3 length: 14
J gene: TRBJ1-6
clone size: once
V gene: TRBV6-1
CDR3 protein: CASAREFYNSPLHF
CDR3 DNA: TGTGCCAGCGCCCGGGAGTTCTATAATTCACCCCTCCACTTT

D gene: TRBD1
CDR3 length: 15
J gene: TRBJ2-5
clone size: few
V gene: TRBV6-5
CDR3 protein: CATDRPGTLRETQYF
CDR3 DNA: TGTGCCACGGACAGGCCAGGAACCCTTCGAGAGACCCAGTACTTC

D gene: -
CDR3 length: 14
J gene: TRBJ1-1
clone size: -
V gene: TRBV27
CDR3 protein: CASQLGLMNTEAFF
CDR3 DNA: TGTGCCAGTCAGCTGGGGCTTATGAACACTGAAGCTTTCTTT